The clone carrying this T cell receptor (beta chain) has a handful of counts. The sample is drawn from a study of blood T cells in healthy people across ages. Using a J-beta primer mix together with a sample-barcoded 5' primer, a second PCR was run for roughly 6 to 12 cycles. TCRdb reprocessed the 5' RACE reads via MiXCR and lists one record per CDR3 protein. This sample has 800,000 or so distinct CDR3 sequences, with 55% to 65% found just once. This receptor was obtained from a man younger than 40 in good health. Sequencing was done on a sample of blood.

The CDR3 loop is CASSFGTASTDTQYF. CDR3 in DNA: TGTGCCAGCAGTTTCGGGACGGCTAGCACAGATACGCAGTATTTT. The gene calls are TRBV12-3 or TRBV12-4 and TRBJ2-3; D could derive from TRBD1 or TRBD2 (5 bases each). V was shortened by 3 bases and J by 0 bases, with 10 bases between the two germline ends. The length of the CDR3 is 15 residues.